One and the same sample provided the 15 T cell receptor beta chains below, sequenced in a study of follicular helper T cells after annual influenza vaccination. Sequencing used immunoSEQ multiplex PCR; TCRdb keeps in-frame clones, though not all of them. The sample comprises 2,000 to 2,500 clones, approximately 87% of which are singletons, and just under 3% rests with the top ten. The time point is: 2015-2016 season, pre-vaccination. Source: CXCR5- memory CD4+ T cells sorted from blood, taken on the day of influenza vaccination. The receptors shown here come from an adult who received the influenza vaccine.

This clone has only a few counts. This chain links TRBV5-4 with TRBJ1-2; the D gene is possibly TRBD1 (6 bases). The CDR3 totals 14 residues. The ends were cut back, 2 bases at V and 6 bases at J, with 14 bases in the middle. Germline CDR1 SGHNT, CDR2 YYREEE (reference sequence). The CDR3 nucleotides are TGTGCCAGCAGCTTCAACCGGGGGCGTGATGGCTACACCTTC. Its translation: CASSFNRGRDGYTF.

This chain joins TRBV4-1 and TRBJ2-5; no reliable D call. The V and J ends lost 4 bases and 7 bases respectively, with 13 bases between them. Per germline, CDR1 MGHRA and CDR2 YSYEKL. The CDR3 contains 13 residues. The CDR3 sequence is CASSPTGVGTQYF. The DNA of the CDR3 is TGCGCCAGCAGCCCCACGGGCGTGGGGACCCAGTACTTC.

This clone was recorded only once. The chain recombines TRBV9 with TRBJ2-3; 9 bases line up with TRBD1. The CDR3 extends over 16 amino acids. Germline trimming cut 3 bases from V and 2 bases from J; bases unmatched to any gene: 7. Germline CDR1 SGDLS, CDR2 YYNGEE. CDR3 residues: CASSATGDRVTDTQYF. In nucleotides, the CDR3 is TGTGCCAGCAGCGCTACCGGGGACAGGGTCACAGATACGCAGTATTTT.

The CDR3 protein is CAIERDSEAFF. The CDR3 bases are TGTGCCATAGAGCGGGACTCTGAAGCTTTCTTT. This chain links TRBV30 with TRBJ1-1; D may be TRBD1 (5 bases). The V gene's germline CDR1 is GTSNPN and CDR2 SVGIG (reference sequence). V lost 8 bases and J lost 6, with 13 bases in between. The CDR3 consists of 11 residues.

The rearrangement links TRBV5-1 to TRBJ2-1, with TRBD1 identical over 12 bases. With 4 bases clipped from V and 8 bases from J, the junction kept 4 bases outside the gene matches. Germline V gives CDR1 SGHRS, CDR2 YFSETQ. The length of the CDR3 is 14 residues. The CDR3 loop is CASSAGQGADEQFF. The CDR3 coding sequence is TGCGCCAGCAGCGCGGGACAGGGGGCCGATGAGCAGTTCTTC. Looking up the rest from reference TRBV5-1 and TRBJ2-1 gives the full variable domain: KAGVTQTPRYLIKTRGQQVTLSCSPISGHRSVSWYQQTPGQGLQFLFEYFSETQRNKGNFPGRFSGRQFSNSRSEMNVSTLELGDSALYLCASSAGQGADEQFFGPGTRLTVL.

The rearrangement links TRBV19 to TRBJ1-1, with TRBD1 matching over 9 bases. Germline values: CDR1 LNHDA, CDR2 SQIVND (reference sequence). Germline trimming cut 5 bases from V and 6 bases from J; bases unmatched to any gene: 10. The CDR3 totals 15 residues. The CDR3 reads CASSAQGTGKPEAFF. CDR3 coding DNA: TGTGCCAGTAGTGCCCAAGGGACAGGGAAACCTGAAGCTTTCTTT.

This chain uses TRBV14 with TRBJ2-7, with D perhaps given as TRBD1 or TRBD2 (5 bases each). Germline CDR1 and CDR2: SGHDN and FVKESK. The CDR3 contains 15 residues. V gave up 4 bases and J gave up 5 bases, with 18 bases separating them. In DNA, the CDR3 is TGTGCCAGCAGCCGACAGAGGGGCTGGGCTAACGAGCAGTACTTC. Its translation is CASSRQRGWANEQYF.

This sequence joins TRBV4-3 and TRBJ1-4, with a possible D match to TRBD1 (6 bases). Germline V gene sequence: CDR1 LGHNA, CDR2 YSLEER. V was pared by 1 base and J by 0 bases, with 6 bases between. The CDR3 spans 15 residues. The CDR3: CASSQAGATNEKLFF. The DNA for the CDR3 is TGCGCCAGCAGCCAAGCAGGGGCAACTAATGAAAAACTGTTTTTT.

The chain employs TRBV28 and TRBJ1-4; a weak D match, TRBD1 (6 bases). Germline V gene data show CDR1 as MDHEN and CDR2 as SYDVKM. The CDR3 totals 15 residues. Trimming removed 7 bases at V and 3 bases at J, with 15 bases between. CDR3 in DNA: TGTGCCAGCACTCCCCCGGGGGCGGCTAATGAAAAACTGTTTTTT. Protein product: CASTPPGAANEKLFF.

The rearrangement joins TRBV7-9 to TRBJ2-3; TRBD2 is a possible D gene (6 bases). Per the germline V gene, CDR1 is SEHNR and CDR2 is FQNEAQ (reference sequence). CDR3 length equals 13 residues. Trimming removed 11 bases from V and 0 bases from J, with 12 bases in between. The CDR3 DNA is TGTGCCTCGCGGGGCGGGAGCACAGATACGCAGTATTTT. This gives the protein CASRGGSTDTQYF.

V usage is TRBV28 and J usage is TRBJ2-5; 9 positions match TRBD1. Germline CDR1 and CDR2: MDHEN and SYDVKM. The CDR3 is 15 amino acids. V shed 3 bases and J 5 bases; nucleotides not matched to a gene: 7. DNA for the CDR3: TGTGCCAGCAGTTTGGCGGGGACAGGGTGGGAGACCCAGTACTTC. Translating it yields CASSLAGTGWETQYF.

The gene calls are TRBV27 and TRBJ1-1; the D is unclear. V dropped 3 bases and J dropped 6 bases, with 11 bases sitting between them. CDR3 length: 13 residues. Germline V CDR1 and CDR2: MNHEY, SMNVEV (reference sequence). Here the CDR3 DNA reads TGTGCCAGCAGTTTTTACCCTGACGCTGAAGCTTTCTTT. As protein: CASSFYPDAEAFF.

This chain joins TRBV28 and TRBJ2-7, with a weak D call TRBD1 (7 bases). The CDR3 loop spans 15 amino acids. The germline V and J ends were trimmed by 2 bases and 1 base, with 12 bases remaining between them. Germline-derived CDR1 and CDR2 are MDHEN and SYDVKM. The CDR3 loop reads CASSLGSGGSYEQYF. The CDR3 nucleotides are TGTGCCAGCAGTTTAGGGTCAGGGGGGTCCTACGAGCAGTACTTC.

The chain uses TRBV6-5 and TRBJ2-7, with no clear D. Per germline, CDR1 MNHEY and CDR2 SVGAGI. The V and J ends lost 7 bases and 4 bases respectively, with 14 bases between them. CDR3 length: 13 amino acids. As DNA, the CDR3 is TGTGCCAGCAATCCGGCTCTAGGATACGAGCAGTACTTC. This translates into CASNPALGYEQYF.

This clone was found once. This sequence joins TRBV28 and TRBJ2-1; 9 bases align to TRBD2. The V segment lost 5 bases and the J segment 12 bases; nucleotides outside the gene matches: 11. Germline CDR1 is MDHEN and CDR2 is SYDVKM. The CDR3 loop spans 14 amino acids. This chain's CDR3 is CASSPQTSGVRQFF. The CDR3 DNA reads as TGTGCCAGCAGTCCTCAGACTAGCGGTGTTCGGCAGTTCTTC.